The 9 T cell receptor beta chains reported below all come from one sample, sequenced in a study of CD8 T cells in Susac syndrome. The RNA input was 0.5 to 1 ug, and it was reverse transcribed with random hexamers. One entry per CDR3 protein results from TCRdb running MiXCR on the immunoSEQ multiplex PCR reads. The sample records approximately 150,000 distinct CDR3 sequences, approximately 92% being singletons. The sequenced material came from CD4+ T cells from PBMCs. The receptors derive from a human donor in good health.

The chain carries TRBV25-1 and TRBJ1-1, with D perhaps TRBD1 (6 bases). Germline V lookup: CDR1 MGHDK, CDR2 SYGVNS. Trimming took 3 bases from V and 0 from J, leaving 8 bases between them. This CDR3 contains 14 residues. The CDR3 DNA reads as TGTGCCAGCAGTGAGTCAGGGGTGAACACTGAAGCTTTCTTT. Amino acids: CASSESGVNTEAFF.

V is TRBV5-1 and J is TRBJ2-2; no definite D call. The CDR3 consists of 13 residues. Per germline, CDR1 SGHRS and CDR2 YFSETQ. V was shortened by 2 bases and J by 6 bases, with 8 bases between the two germline ends. The CDR3 loop is CASSFDPAGELFF. For the CDR3, the DNA is TGCGCCAGCAGCTTTGACCCCGCCGGGGAGCTGTTTTTT.

This chain links TRBV5-6 with TRBJ1-1; 8 bases agree with TRBD1. The CDR3 totals 14 residues. The ends lost 3 bases at V and 9 bases at J; junction bases unmatched: 10. Germline CDR1 and CDR2: SGHDT and YYEEEE. Here the CDR3 reads CASSYKDREVKAFF. CDR3 nucleotides: TGTGCCAGCAGCTATAAGGACAGGGAAGTCAAAGCTTTCTTT.

The chain recombines TRBV6-1 with TRBJ1-2; 9 bases map to TRBD1. The V gene end was trimmed by 7 bases and the J gene end by 8 bases; junction bases not matched to a gene: 11. The CDR3 length is 14 residues. Germline CDR1 reads MNHNS; CDR2 reads SASEGT. The CDR3 protein is CASIDGTTGGGYTF. The CDR3 coding sequence is TGTGCCAGCATCGATGGGACCACAGGGGGCGGCTACACCTTC.

The chain has TRBV12-3 or TRBV12-4 and TRBJ2-3, with D possibly matching TRBD2 (6 bases). The CDR3 loop spans 16 amino acids. With 3 bases removed from V and 2 bases from J, the gap between germline ends came to 15 bases. The DNA for the CDR3 is TGTGCCAGCAGTTTTCGCAGTAGCGGCAACACAGATACGCAGTATTTT. Residues: CASSFRSSGNTDTQYF.

This clonotype came up a few times. This sequence joins TRBV12-3 or TRBV12-4 and TRBJ1-6; 7 positions agree with TRBD1. Trimming cost V 5 bases and J 4 bases; bases outside gene matches: 2. This CDR3 region has 14 residues. The CDR3 loop reads CASSPGQYNSPLHF. The CDR3 bases are TGTGCCAGCAGTCCGGGACAGTATAATTCACCCCTCCACTTT.

The chain is built from TRBV29-1 and TRBJ2-3; D possibly corresponds to TRBD1 (6 bases). The CDR3 is made up of 15 amino acids. In germline, CDR1 is SQVTM, CDR2 ANQGSEA. Trimming stripped 0 bases from V and 4 bases from J, with 14 bases between. CDR3: CSVEDQQGFADTQYF. The CDR3 nucleotides are TGCAGCGTTGAAGACCAACAGGGCTTCGCAGATACGCAGTATTTT.

The chain joins TRBV5-4 to TRBJ1-6, with D unresolved. Germline values: CDR1 SGHNT, CDR2 YYREEE (reference sequence). This CDR3 is 15 amino acids long. V was shortened by 0 bases and J by 0 bases, with 4 bases between the two germline ends. The CDR3 loop is CASSLDSSYNSPLHF. The CDR3 DNA sequence: TGTGCCAGCAGCTTGGACAGCTCCTATAATTCACCCCTCCACTTT.

The V call is TRBV20-1, the J call TRBJ2-3; 10 bases line up with TRBD2. The CDR3 extends over 16 amino acids. The trim removed 5 bases at V and 7 bases at J, leaving 15 bases unmatched. Germline CDR1 reads DFQATT; CDR2 reads SNEGSKA (reference sequence). CDR3 amino acids: CSAESRSGGAAYTQYF. The DNA of the CDR3 is TGCAGTGCTGAATCACGAAGCGGGGGGGCCGCTTATACGCAGTATTTT.